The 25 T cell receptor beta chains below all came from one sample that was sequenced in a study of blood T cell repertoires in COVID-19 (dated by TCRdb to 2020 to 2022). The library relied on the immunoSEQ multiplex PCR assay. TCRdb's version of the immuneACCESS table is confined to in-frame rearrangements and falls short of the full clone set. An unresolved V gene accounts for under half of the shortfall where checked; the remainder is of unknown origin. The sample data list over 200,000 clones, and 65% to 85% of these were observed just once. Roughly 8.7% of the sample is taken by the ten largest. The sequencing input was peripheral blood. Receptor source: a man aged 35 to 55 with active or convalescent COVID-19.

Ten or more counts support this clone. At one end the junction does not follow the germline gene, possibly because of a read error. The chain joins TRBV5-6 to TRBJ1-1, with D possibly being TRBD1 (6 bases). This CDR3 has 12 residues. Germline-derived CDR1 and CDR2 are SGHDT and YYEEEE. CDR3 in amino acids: CASSVGHTEAFF. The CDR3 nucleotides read TGTGCCAGCAGCGTGGGACACACCGAAGCTTTCTTT.

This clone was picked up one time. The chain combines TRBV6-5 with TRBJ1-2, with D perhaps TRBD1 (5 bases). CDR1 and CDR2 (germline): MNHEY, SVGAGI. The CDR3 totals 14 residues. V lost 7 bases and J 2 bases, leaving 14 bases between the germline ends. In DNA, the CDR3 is TGTGCCAGCAACAAGGGTTCAGGGAACTATGGCTACACCTTC. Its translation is CASNKGSGNYGYTF.

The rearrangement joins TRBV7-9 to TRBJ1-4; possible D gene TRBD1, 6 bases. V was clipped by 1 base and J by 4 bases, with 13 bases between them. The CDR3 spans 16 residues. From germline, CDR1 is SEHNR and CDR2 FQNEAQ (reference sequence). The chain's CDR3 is CASSLGFGRGNEKLFF. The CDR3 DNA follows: TGTGCCAGCAGCTTAGGGTTCGGCAGGGGTAATGAAAAACTGTTTTTT.

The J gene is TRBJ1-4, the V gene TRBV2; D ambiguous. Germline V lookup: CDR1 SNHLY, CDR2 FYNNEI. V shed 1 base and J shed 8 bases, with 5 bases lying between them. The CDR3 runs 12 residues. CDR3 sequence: CASSEGGEKLFF. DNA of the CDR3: TGTGCCAGCAGTGAAGGAGGGGAAAAACTGTTTTTT.

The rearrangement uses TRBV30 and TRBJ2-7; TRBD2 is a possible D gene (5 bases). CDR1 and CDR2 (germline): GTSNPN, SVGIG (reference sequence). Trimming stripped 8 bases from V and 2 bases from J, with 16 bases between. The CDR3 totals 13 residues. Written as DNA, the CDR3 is TGTGCCGGATCTCGCGGACTGGCCTACGAGCAGTACTTC. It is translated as CAGSRGLAYEQYF.

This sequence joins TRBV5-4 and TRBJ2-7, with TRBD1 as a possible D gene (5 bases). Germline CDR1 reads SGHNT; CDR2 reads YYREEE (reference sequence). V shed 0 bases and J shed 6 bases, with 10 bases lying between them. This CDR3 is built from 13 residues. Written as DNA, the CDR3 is TGTGCCAGCAGCTTGGAGACAGTGTCCGAGCAGTACTTC. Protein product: CASSLETVSEQYF.

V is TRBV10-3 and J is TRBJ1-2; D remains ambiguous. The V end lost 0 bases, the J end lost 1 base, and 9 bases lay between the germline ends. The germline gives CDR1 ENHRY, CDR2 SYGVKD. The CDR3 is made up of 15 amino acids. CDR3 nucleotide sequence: TGTGCCATCAGTGAGTCTGGGCGGGGTAACTATGGCTACACCTTC. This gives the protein CAISESGRGNYGYTF.

CDR3 residues: CASSPPLGTQYF. Written as DNA, the CDR3 is TGTGCCAGCAGTCCCCCCCTAGGTACGCAGTATTTT. The genes are TRBV27 and TRBJ2-3; D ambiguous. The CDR3 is 12 amino acids. Deletions cut 5 bases from V and 8 bases from J, with 11 bases between. CDR1 MNHEY and CDR2 SMNVEV come from the germline V gene (reference sequence).

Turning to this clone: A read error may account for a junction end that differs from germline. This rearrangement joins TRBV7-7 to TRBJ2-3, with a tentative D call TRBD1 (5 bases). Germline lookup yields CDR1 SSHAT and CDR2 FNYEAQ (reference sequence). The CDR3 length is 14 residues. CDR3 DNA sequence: TGTGCTAGCAGCCTCGCAGGGAGCACAGATACGCAGTATTTT. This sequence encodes CASSLAGSTDTQYF.

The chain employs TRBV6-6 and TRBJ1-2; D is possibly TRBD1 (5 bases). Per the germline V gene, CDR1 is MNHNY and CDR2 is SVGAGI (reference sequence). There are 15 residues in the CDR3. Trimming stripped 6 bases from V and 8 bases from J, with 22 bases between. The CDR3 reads CASSNSGGDLGGYTF. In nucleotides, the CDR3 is TGTGCCAGCAGCAACTCGGGGGGGGATCTTGGAGGCTACACCTTC.

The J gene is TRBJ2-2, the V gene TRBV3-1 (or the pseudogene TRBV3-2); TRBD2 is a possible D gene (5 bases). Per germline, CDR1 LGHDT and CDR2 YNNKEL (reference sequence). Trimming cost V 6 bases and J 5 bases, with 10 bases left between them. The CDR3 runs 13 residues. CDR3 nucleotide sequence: TGTGCCAGCAGGTCCCCGGGGACCGGGGAGCTGTTTTTT. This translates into CASRSPGTGELFF.

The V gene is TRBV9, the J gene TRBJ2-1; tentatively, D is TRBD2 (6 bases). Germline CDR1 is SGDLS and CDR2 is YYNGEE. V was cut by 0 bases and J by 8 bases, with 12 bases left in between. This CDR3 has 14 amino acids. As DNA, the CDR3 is TGTGCCAGCAGCGTAGTGTCTTGGGGGGATGAGCAGTTCTTC. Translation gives CASSVVSWGDEQFF.

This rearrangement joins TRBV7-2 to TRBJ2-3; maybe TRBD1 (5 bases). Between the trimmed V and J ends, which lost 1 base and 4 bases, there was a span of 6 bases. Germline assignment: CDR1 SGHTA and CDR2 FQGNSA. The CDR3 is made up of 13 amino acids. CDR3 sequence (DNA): TGTGCCAGCAGCTTAGGGGGCCCAGATACGCAGTATTTT. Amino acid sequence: CASSLGGPDTQYF.

The CDR3 reads CASSWTNGELFF. CDR3 nucleotide sequence: TGCGCCAGCAGCTGGACTAACGGGGAGCTGTTTTTT. V and J are TRBV5-1 and TRBJ2-2; the D gene is possibly TRBD2 (6 bases). The CDR3 has 12 residues. Germline V CDR1 and CDR2: SGHRS, YFSETQ. With 3 bases removed from V and 7 bases from J, the gap between germline ends came to 7 bases.

The CDR3 here is CASNPQGNTEAFF. CDR3 DNA: TGTGCCAGCAATCCCCAGGGGAACACTGAAGCTTTCTTT. The chain has TRBV14 and TRBJ1-1; perhaps TRBD1 as D (5 bases). In germline, CDR1 is SGHDN, CDR2 FVKESK. With 7 bases removed from V and 1 base from J, the gap between germline ends came to 10 bases. The CDR3 runs to 13 residues.

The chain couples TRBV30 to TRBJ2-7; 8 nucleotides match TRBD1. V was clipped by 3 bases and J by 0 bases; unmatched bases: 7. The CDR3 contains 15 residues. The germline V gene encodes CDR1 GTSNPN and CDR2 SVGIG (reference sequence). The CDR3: CAWRGTGISSYEQYF. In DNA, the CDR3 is TGTGCCTGGAGGGGGACAGGAATCAGCTCCTACGAGCAGTACTTC.

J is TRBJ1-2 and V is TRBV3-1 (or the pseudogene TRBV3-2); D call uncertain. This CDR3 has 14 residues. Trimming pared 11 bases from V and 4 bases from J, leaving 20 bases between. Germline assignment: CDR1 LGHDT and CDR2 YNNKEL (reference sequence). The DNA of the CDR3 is TGTGCCTGTAGTAGTAAGGGTCGGGGCTATGGCTACACCTTC. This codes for CACSSKGRGYGYTF.

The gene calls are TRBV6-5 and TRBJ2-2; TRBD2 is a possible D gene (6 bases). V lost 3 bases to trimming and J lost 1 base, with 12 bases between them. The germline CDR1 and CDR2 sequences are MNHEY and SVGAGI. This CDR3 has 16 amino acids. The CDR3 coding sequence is TGTGCCAGCAGTTATTCGGGACTGCAGAACACCGGGGAGCTGTTTTTT. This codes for CASSYSGLQNTGELFF.

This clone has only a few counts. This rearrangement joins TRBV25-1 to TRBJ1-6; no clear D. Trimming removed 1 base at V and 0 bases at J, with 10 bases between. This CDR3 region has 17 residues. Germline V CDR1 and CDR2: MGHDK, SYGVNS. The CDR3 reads CASSESRGDSYNSPLHF. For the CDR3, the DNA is TGTGCCAGCAGTGAATCTCGGGGAGACTCCTATAATTCACCCCTCCACTTT.

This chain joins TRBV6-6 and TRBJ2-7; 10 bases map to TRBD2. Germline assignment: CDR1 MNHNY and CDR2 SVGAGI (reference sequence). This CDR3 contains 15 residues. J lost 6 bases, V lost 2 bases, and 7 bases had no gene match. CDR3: CASSYASGGPPEQYF. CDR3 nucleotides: TGTGCCAGCAGTTACGCTAGCGGGGGCCCCCCCGAGCAGTACTTC.

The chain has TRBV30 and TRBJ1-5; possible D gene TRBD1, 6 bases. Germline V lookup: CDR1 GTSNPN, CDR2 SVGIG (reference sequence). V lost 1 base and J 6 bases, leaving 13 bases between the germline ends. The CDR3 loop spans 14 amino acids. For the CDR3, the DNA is TGTGCCTGGAGTGGAGGGACACGAGGTCAGCCCCAGCATTTT. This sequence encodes CAWSGGTRGQPQHF.

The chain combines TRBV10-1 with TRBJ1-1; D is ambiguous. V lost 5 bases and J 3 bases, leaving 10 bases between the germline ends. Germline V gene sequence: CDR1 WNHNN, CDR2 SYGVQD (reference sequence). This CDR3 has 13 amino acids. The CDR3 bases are TGCGCCAGCAGTAGACAAGCGGACACTGAAGCTTTCTTT. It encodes CASSRQADTEAFF.

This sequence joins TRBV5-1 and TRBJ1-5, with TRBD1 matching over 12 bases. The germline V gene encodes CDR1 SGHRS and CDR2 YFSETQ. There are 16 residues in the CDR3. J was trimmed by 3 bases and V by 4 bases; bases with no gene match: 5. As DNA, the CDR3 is TGCGCCAGCAGCCCGGGGACAGGGGGCTTCAATCAGCCCCAGCATTTT. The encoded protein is CASSPGTGGFNQPQHF. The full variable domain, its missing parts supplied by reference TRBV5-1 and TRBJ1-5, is KAGVTQTPRYLIKTRGQQVTLSCSPISGHRSVSWYQQTPGQGLQFLFEYFSETQRNKGNFPGRFSGRQFSNSRSEMNVSTLELGDSALYLCASSPGTGGFNQPQHFGDGTRLSIL.

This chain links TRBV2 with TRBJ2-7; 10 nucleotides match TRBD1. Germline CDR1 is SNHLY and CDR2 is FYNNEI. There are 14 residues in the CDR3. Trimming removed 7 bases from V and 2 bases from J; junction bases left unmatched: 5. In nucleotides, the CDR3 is TGTGCCAGCACCGGGACAGGGGTCCCCTACGAGCAGTACTTC. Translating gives CASTGTGVPYEQYF.

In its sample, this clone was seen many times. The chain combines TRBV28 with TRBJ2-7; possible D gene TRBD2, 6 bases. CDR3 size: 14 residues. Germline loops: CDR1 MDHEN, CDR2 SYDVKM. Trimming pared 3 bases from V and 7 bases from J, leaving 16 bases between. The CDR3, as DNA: TGTGCCAGCAGTTTGTCAACGGGGGAAGGGGAGCAGTACTTC. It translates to CASSLSTGEGEQYF.